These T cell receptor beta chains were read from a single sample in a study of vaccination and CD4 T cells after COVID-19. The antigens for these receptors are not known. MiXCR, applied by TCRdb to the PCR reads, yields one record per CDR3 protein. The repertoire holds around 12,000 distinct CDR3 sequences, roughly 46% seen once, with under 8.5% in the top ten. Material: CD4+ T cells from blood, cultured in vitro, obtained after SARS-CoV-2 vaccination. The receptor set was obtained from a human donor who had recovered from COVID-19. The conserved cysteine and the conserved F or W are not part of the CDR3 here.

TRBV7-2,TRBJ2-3,ASSLEGATDTQY
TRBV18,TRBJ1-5,ASSERGQPQH
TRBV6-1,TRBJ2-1,ASRRQTSSYNEQF
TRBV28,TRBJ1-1,ASSLFAQDTEAF
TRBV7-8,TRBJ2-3,ASSSQLGDTQY
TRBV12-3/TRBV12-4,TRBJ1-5,ASIQGGVGNQPQH
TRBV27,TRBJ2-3,ASSLFGFSDTQY
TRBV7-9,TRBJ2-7,ASSFGVGNNYEQY
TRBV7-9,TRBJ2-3,ASSPRTSWDLTDTQY
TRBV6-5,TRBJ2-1,ASSSTSGQSSSYNEQF
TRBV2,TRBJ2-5,ASRSGTGEETQY
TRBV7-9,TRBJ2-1,ASSLGFTAREDKSNEQF
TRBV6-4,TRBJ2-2,ASSDGGSTGELF
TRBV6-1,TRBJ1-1,ASSASRGLTEAF
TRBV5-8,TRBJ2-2,ASSLIVTTNTGELF
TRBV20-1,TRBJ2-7,SALNYEQY
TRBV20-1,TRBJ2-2,SARDDRGDGSGELF
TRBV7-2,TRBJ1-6,ASSLDGSGAPLH
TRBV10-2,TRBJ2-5,ASLGVTAGDKETQY
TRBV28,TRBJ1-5,ASSLWGLQPQH
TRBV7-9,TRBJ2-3,ASSLLAGVDTQY
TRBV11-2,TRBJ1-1,ASSLGASGTTAF
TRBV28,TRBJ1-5,ATRVSNQPQH
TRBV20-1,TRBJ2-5,SAPGFQETQY
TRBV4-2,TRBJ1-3,ASSQVRFGNTIY